This TCR beta chain stems from a study of blood T cell repertoires in COVID-19. Study-wide context: PBMCs, B-cell-depleted T cells, or T cells were the source of the cDNA or gDNA that made up the material.

Original processing methods: Scientists estimated how many nucleated cells there were by amplifying reference gene primers. Sequencing used immunoSEQ multiplex PCR; TCRdb keeps in-frame clones, though not all of them. V and J calls and clone size follow that table, whereas D and trimming were derived from the DNA. The repertoire holds about 89,000 clones, with about three quarters as singletons. With 7 bases clipped from V and 0 bases from J, the junction kept 8 bases outside the gene matches. Per germline, CDR1 MRHNA and CDR2 SNTAGT. The CDR3 extends over 15 amino acids. The sequenced sample consisted of peripheral blood. The source is a woman older than 75 with acute or convalescent COVID-19. The V and J genes are TRBV6-4 and TRBJ2-7; 8 bases agree with TRBD1. DNA for the CDR3: TGTGCCAGCACCACTGGACAGGGCGGCTCCTACGAGCAGTACTTC. It encodes CASTTGQGGSYEQYF.